Below, 23 T cell receptor beta chains from the same sample are listed, as sequenced in a study of T cells in Graves' hyperthyroidism and ophthalmopathy. RNA transcripts served as the template for amplifying TCR beta CDR3 regions. TCR CDR3 underwent first-round RT-PCR with the HTBI primer set. TCRdb ran MiXCR on the multiplex PCR reads and lists one entry per CDR3 protein. The data hold approximately 400,000 distinct CDR3 sequences, with around 14% observed a single time. Sequencing used blood. These TCRs come from a woman younger than 35 with Graves' hyperthyroidism that later progressed to Graves' ophthalmopathy.

This clonotype was seen many times. J is TRBJ2-2 and V is TRBV12-5; no clear D. V lost 6 bases and J 8 bases, leaving 13 bases between the germline ends. The CDR3 is 13 amino acids. Per germline, CDR1 LGHNT and CDR2 FRNRAP. CDR3 amino acids: CASGLSFTGELFF. As DNA, the CDR3 is TGTGCTAGTGGGTTGTCCTTTACAGGGGAGCTGTTTTTT.

This clonotype was counted ten times or more. The chain has TRBV2 and TRBJ2-7; tentatively, D is TRBD2 (6 bases). The length of the CDR3 is 13 residues. Germline CDR1 is SNHLY and CDR2 is FYNNEI. Trimming left V 7 bases short and J 1 base short, with 11 bases between. The CDR3: CASKRTISYEQYF. CDR3 in DNA: TGTGCCAGCAAGAGGACTATTTCCTACGAGCAGTACTTC.

The table lists this clonotype with many counts. V usage is TRBV5-1 and J usage is TRBJ2-7; 11 bases are shared with TRBD1. CDR3 length: 16 amino acids. Losses at the gene ends were 4 bases for V and 3 bases for J; bases not matched to a gene: 9. Germline assignment: CDR1 SGHRS and CDR2 YFSETQ. CDR3 in amino acids: CASSPTRTGGIYEQYF. The CDR3 region has the DNA TGCGCCAGCAGCCCCACCAGGACAGGGGGCATCTACGAGCAGTACTTC.

This clonotype was detected ten times or more. The gene calls are TRBV7-2 and TRBJ2-1, with D possibly TRBD1 on 5 matching bases. The ends were cut back, 1 base at V and 9 bases at J, with 13 bases in the middle. This CDR3 has 14 residues. CDR1 SGHTA and CDR2 FQGNSA come from the germline V gene. CDR3 residues: CASSLGPGNREQFF. CDR3 sequence (DNA): TGTGCCAGCAGCTTAGGTCCAGGGAACCGTGAGCAGTTCTTC.

The table lists this clonotype with many counts. The chain is built from TRBV12-3 or TRBV12-4 and TRBJ1-2; D gene ambiguous. The CDR3 spans 13 residues. V was shortened by 6 bases and J by 3 bases, with 11 bases between the two germline ends. The CDR3 is CASSPDGDYGYTF. The CDR3, as DNA: TGTGCCAGCAGCCCCGACGGAGACTATGGCTACACCTTC.

This clonotype was counted ten times or more. This chain uses TRBV4-2 with TRBJ2-7; 8 bases match TRBD2. CDR3 length equals 13 residues. V gave up 5 bases and J gave up 3 bases; unmatched junction bases: 3. The germline V gene has CDR1 LGHNA and CDR2 YNFKEQ. The CDR3 loop is CASSTGLGYEQYF. The CDR3 bases are TGTGCCAGCAGCACGGGACTAGGCTACGAGCAGTACTTC.

The gene calls are TRBV11-3 and TRBJ1-1; 10 bases agree with TRBD1. This CDR3 region has 16 residues. V gave up 1 base and J gave up 6 bases; unmatched junction bases: 8. The germline V gene has CDR1 SGHNT and CDR2 YENEEA. The CDR3, as DNA: TGTGCCAGCAGCTTAGGGAAGTCGACAGGGGGCTCTGAAGCTTTCTTT. Protein product: CASSLGKSTGGSEAFF.

This sequence joins TRBV5-6 and TRBJ2-5, with a weak D call TRBD2 (5 bases). V was cut by 2 bases and J by 4 bases, with 12 bases left in between. Germline CDR1 is SGHDT and CDR2 is YYEEEE. The CDR3 has 14 amino acids. This chain's CDR3 is CASSFGAEGETQYF. DNA of the CDR3: TGTGCCAGCAGCTTCGGTGCAGAGGGAGAGACCCAGTACTTC.

This clonotype was observed at least ten times. The V gene is TRBV20-1, the J gene TRBJ2-3; no definite D call. The CDR3 runs 14 residues. Deletions cut 3 bases from V and 0 bases from J, with 10 bases between. Germline V gene sequence: CDR1 DFQATT, CDR2 SNEGSKA (reference sequence). CDR3 region: CSARPTDSTDTQYF. The CDR3 DNA is TGCAGTGCTAGGCCAACGGACAGCACAGATACGCAGTATTTT.

The chain links TRBV9 to TRBJ2-1; 9 bases line up with TRBD1. The V gene's germline CDR1 is SGDLS and CDR2 YYNGEE. The CDR3 length is 15 residues. After removal of 0 bases from V and 9 bases from J, the junction contained 7 bases not matched to a gene. This chain's CDR3 is CASSVAPGQGTEQFF. The CDR3 region has the DNA TGTGCCAGCAGCGTAGCACCGGGACAGGGAACTGAGCAGTTCTTC.

This clonotype was observed many times. This rearrangement joins TRBV5-1 to TRBJ2-3, with 9 bases aligning to TRBD2. With 2 bases clipped from V and 4 bases from J, the junction kept 5 bases outside the gene matches. Germline-derived CDR1 and CDR2 are SGHRS and YFSETQ. CDR3 size: 15 residues. CDR3 sequence (DNA): TGCGCCAGCAGCTTTGAAGCGGGAGGTCCAGATACGCAGTATTTT. As protein: CASSFEAGGPDTQYF.

The chain combines TRBV28 with TRBJ2-7; D may be TRBD1 (5 bases). This CDR3 region has 13 residues. V lost 8 bases and J lost 4, with 15 bases in between. CDR1 and CDR2 (germline): MDHEN, SYDVKM. DNA of the CDR3: TGTGCCAGCCGCCGGCCAGGGAAATACGAGCAGTACTTC. This sequence encodes CASRRPGKYEQYF.

This clonotype was observed many times. The rearrangement links TRBV6-5 to TRBJ2-7; 8 nucleotides align to TRBD2. In germline, CDR1 is MNHEY, CDR2 SVGAGI. The CDR3 runs to 15 residues. The V gene end was trimmed by 2 bases and the J gene end by 4 bases; junction bases not matched to a gene: 7. CDR3 protein: CASSYRQREWYEQYF. The CDR3 DNA sequence: TGTGCCAGCAGTTACCGCCAGCGGGAGTGGTACGAGCAGTACTTC.

This clonotype was detected ten times or more. The chain links TRBV5-1 to TRBJ2-1; tentatively, D is TRBD1 or TRBD2 (5 bases each). Trimming pared 0 bases from V and 0 bases from J, leaving 16 bases between. Germline CDR1 reads SGHRS; CDR2 reads YFSETQ. CDR3 size: 18 residues. The CDR3 nucleotides read TGCGCCAGCAGCTTGGCCCCATTGTCCGGGGCCTCCTACAATGAGCAGTTCTTC. It is translated as CASSLAPLSGASYNEQFF.

V usage is TRBV4-1 and J usage is TRBJ2-7, with 7 bases lining up with TRBD2. This CDR3 has 18 residues. V lost 1 base and J lost 2; bases outside the gene matches: 14. Germline V gene lookup returns CDR1 MGHRA and CDR2 YSYEKL. CDR3 residues: CASSQALAGASGAYEQYF. CDR3 nucleotide sequence: TGCGCCAGCAGCCAAGCCCTCGCTGGAGCTAGCGGAGCCTACGAGCAGTACTTC.

This clonotype was seen only a few times. J is TRBJ1-2 and V is TRBV29-1; weak D call: TRBD1 (6 bases). The length of the CDR3 is 14 residues. Trimming cost V 1 base and J 4 bases, with 13 bases left between them. Germline V lookup: CDR1 SQVTM, CDR2 ANQGSEA. The DNA of the CDR3 is TGCAGCGTTGAAGGAGGGGGGAGACTCTATGGCTACACCTTC. It is translated as CSVEGGGRLYGYTF.

This clonotype was counted many times. The rearrangement uses TRBV3-1 and TRBJ2-1, with 14 bases aligning to TRBD2. CDR1 is LGHDT, CDR2 YNNKEL, per germline (reference sequence). This CDR3 is built from 18 residues. After removal of 2 bases from V and 4 bases from J, the junction contained 7 bases not matched to a gene. CDR3 protein: CASSQSGLAGVSYNEQFF. The CDR3 coding sequence is TGTGCCAGCAGCCAATCGGGACTAGCGGGAGTGTCTTACAATGAGCAGTTCTTC.

The table lists this clonotype with many counts. The gene calls are TRBV7-3 and TRBJ2-3; TRBD1 matches at 9 bases. V lost 5 bases, J lost 6 bases, and 9 bases stayed unmatched. Germline CDR1 is SGHTA and CDR2 is FQGTGA. CDR3 length equals 15 residues. The CDR3 is CASSPSGQGEDTQYF. CDR3 DNA sequence: TGTGCCAGCAGCCCCTCGGGACAGGGAGAGGATACGCAGTATTTT.

This chain links TRBV11-2 with TRBJ1-4; TRBD1 matches at 8 bases. The CDR3 has 15 residues. CDR1 SGHAT and CDR2 FQNNGV come from the germline V gene. Germline trimming cut 5 bases from V and 3 bases from J; bases unmatched to any gene: 5. CDR3 bases: TGTGCCAGCAGCATGAGACAGGGGCCTAATGAAAAACTGTTTTTT. Translation gives CASSMRQGPNEKLFF.

Only a few counts were recorded for this clonotype. The chain uses TRBV7-9 and TRBJ2-2; TRBD2 might be the D (6 bases). This CDR3 region has 17 residues. CDR1 and CDR2 from the germline V gene are SEHNR and FQNEAQ (reference sequence). With 5 bases removed from V and 1 base from J, the gap between germline ends came to 17 bases. CDR3 sequence reads: CASSIPAGSVNTGELFF. The CDR3, as DNA: TGTGCCAGCAGCATCCCGGCGGGGAGTGTGAACACCGGGGAGCTGTTTTTT.

The chain recombines TRBV5-5 with TRBJ1-1, with D uncertain. Trimming removed 1 base from V and 1 base from J, with 8 bases in between. Germline CDR1 is SGHKS and CDR2 is YYEKEE (reference sequence). The CDR3 loop spans 14 amino acids. This chain's CDR3 is CASSLPAANTEAFF. The DNA for the CDR3 is TGTGCCAGCAGCTTGCCAGCAGCGAACACTGAAGCTTTCTTT. Full variable domain (rest looked up from reference TRBV5-5 and TRBJ1-1): DAGVTQSPTHLIKTRGQQVTLRCSPISGHKSVSWYQQVLGQGPQFIFQYYEKEERGRGNFPDRFSARQFPNYSSELNVNALLLGDSALYLCASSLPAANTEAFFGQGTRLTVV.

This clonotype appeared a few times. The chain joins TRBV7-2 to TRBJ2-7; D is perhaps TRBD2 (5 bases). Germline V lookup: CDR1 SGHTA, CDR2 FQGNSA. The length of the CDR3 is 14 residues. V was cut by 5 bases and J by 3 bases, with 14 bases left in between. CDR3 sequence: CASSVTGLNYEQYF. The CDR3 coding sequence is TGTGCCAGCAGCGTCACCGGACTTAACTACGAGCAGTACTTC.

This clonotype was picked up a small number of times. V and J are TRBV10-3 and TRBJ1-4, with D tentatively TRBD1 (6 bases). From germline, CDR1 is ENHRY and CDR2 SYGVKD. Between the trimmed V and J ends, which lost 10 bases and 15 bases, there was a span of 27 bases. The CDR3 totals 14 residues. The CDR3 loop reads CATKEPGHLSSMFF. The CDR3 DNA is TGTGCCACCAAAGAGCCGGGACATTTGAGTTCGATGTTTTTT.